Below, one T cell receptor beta chain is given with its context. Its specificity is unknown. Combining a sample-barcoded 5' primer with a J-beta primer mix, a second PCR ran for 7 to 11 cycles. Through a template-switch adaptor with 12 random nucleotides, each cDNA molecule received a tag. TCRdb passed the 5' RACE reads through MiXCR, listing each CDR3 protein once. The table has about 680,000 distinct CDR3 sequences, about half seen once. This specimen comes from a study of blood T cells in healthy people across ages. Broader study findings: Since the PBMCs were unsorted, naive and antigen-experienced cells could not be conclusively compared. Compared with aged donors, long-lived donors showed fewer expanded clones, suggesting selection.

Sequenced material: blood. The clonotype comes from a woman aged 55-70 years in good health.

The CDR3 loop reads CASSLGQTETQYF. The CDR3 DNA reads TGTGCCAGCAGCCTCGGACAGACCGAGACCCAGTACTTC. The rearrangement joins TRBV9 to TRBJ2-7, with a possible D match to TRBD1 (6 bases). TRBJ2-5 matches the DNA end more closely, so the J call is doubtful. The CDR3 loop spans 13 amino acids. CDR1 and CDR2 from the germline V gene are SGDLS and YYNGEE.